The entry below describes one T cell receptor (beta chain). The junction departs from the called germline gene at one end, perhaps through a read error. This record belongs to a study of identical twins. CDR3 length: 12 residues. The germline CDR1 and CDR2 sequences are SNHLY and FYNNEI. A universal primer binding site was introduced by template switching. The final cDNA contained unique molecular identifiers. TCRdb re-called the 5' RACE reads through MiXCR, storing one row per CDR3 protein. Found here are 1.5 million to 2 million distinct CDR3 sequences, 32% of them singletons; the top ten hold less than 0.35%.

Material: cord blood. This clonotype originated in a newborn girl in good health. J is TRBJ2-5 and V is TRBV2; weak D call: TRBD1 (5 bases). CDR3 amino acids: CAGREHGETQYF. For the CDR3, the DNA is TGTGCCGGCAGGGAACACGGGGAGACCCAGTACTTC.